This passage covers 4 T cell receptor beta chains from one sample sequenced in a study of immune characteristics of hereditary and idiopathic chronic pancreatitis. Chronic pancreatitis tissue was collected during total pancreatectomy with islet autotransplantation. Method: immunoSEQ multiplex PCR; TCRdb's copy keeps in-frame clones and lacks some. The data show 8,500 to 9,500 clones, about four fifths seen once. Sequenced material: pancreas tissue with idiopathic chronic pancreatitis. These receptors were collected from a human donor with chronic pancreatitis.

The genes are TRBV5-6 and TRBJ2-5; possibly TRBD1 for D (6 bases). Per germline, CDR1 SGHDT and CDR2 YYEEEE. Trimming removed 2 bases at V and 4 bases at J, with 18 bases between. This CDR3 spans 16 amino acids. CDR3 sequence reads: CASSFRVGRGGETQYF. The DNA for the CDR3 is TGTGCCAGCAGCTTTAGGGTGGGCAGGGGTGGAGAGACCCAGTACTTC.

The rearrangement links TRBV5-6 to TRBJ1-1; a weak D match, TRBD1 (6 bases). Germline V gene lookup returns CDR1 SGHDT and CDR2 YYEEEE. V was cut by 1 base and J by 0 bases, with 13 bases left in between. The CDR3 consists of 16 residues. CDR3 nucleotide sequence: TGTGCCAGCAGCTTGCACGGGGGCGGGTTGAACACTGAAGCTTTCTTT. It yields the protein CASSLHGGGLNTEAFF.

The genes are TRBV5-8 and TRBJ2-1; maybe TRBD2 (6 bases). V was cut by 4 bases and J by 0 bases, with 11 bases left in between. The germline CDR1 and CDR2 sequences are SGHTS and YDEGEE. CDR3 length: 15 amino acids. The CDR3 sequence is CASSLGDSSYNEQFF. The CDR3, as DNA: TGTGCCAGCAGCCTGGGGGACTCCTCCTACAATGAGCAGTTCTTC. Based on the CDR3 plus reference TRBV5-8 and TRBJ2-1, the full variable domain is EAGVTQSPTHLIKTRGQQATLRCSPISGHTSVYWYQQALGLGLQFLLWYDEGEERNRGNFPPRFSGRQFPNYSSELNVNALELEDSALYLCASSLGDSSYNEQFFGPGTRLTVL.

This chain links TRBV7-8 with TRBJ1-1, with D unclear. Germline loops: CDR1 SGHVS, CDR2 FQNEAQ. The CDR3 consists of 14 residues. The V gene lost 3 bases and the J gene lost 4 bases, with 12 bases spanning the gap. The CDR3 here is CASSFGWRGTEAFF. The CDR3 DNA sequence: TGTGCCAGCAGCTTCGGCTGGCGGGGCACTGAAGCTTTCTTT.